This TCR beta chain originates from a study of beta chain features in type 1 diabetes (dated by TCRdb to 2017 to 2018). Regarding the research as a whole: Mean age, gender distribution, total cell number and subset yield were not different between patients and healthy donors. Across all samples, 107,917,701 sorted cells were examined, and cell number per subset correlated strongly with RNA yield. In the study, TCRB repertoires of sorted circulating CD4+ T cell subsets from recently diagnosed type 1 diabetes patients were compared with those of matched healthy donors. Regulatory and stem cell-like memory subsets were obtained from only 8 patients and roughly 8 healthy donors, while naive and central memory subsets were obtained from all 28 donors.

From each donor, a single peripheral blood sample of about 100 mL on average was drawn into heparinised tubes. A BD FACSAria II was used to sort naive, central memory, regulatory and stem cell-like memory CD4+ T cells with a panel that included CD45RO, CCR7, CD25, CD127, CD95 and CD27. A purity above 98% was achieved for all sorted populations. PBMCs were isolated right away by Lymphoprep density gradient centrifugation and were stained directly, without culture. So that batch effects would be minimized, each experiment stained and sorted samples in pairs, pairing one healthy donor with one patient. Broad study findings and their caveats: Only small numbers of individuals were included in the HLA sub-analyses, which left unresolved whether HLA type had any influence on TCRB rearrangement. Because cDNA rather than genomic DNA was sequenced, highly expressing activated cells could have been over-represented, although no difference in activation and CD3 levels was found between groups. Fewer insertions and more nucleotide deletions at VDJ recombination sites were observed in patients with type 1 diabetes, implying thymic rearrangement abnormalities. Type 1 diabetes patients showed a moderate but significant shortening of TCRB CDR3 length in all four CD4+ subsets. Naive, central memory and regulatory TCRB repertoires appeared to be more alike among patients than among healthy donors. PCR may preferentially amplify shorter templates, but because patient and control samples were amplified and corrected together, any resulting skew would affect both groups equally.

Concerning this clone itself: Its antigen is still unknown. Base qualities are not at hand, and no much larger clone is one base apart.

The entire isolated RNA was reverse transcribed using the High Capacity cDNA Reverse Transcription Kit, and thus expressed TCRB transcripts were sequenced. Deep immunoSEQ sequencing was applied to naive, central memory and regulatory T cell samples, giving an average of about 3.4 million total reads per sample. Sorted cells were lysed in RLT buffer, and RNA was extracted using DNase-treated RNeasy Micro or Mini kits according to cell number. Each cell subset was processed on its own to prevent cross-contamination, while patient and healthy donor samples were processed together. Using the immunoSEQ multiplex PCR, TCRB sequences were amplified from cDNA into 87-bp fragments spanning the CDR3 region. Sequencing of the amplicons was done on the Illumina HiSeq platform. As for how the authors treated the data: PCR bias was corrected computationally using synthetic template baselines, and reads within Hamming distance 2 were collapsed, with unmergeable singletons discarded. By aligning reads against IMGT, V, D and J genes, CDR3 length, and insertions or deletions at six rearrangement sites were assigned. Within each subset, clonotype counts were normalized to the number of sorted cells before true diversity and Gini coefficients were calculated with the tcR R package. The overlap coefficient, calculated on TCRB nucleotide sequences, was used to quantify repertoire sharing. TCRdb stores this immuneACCESS table with in-frame sequences only. Part of the clones is absent; in the studies checked, under half of the shortfall reflects unresolved V genes, and no reason is known for the rest. V, J and clone size are those of that table, while D and trimming were read from the DNA. Counted in this sample were some 350,000 clones; around 10% of them appeared once. About 0.63% of the sample lies in the top ten.

The V and J ends are trimmed by 3 bases and 4 bases, leaving 10 bases between them. From the cysteine through the phenylalanine, the CDR3 covers 14 amino acids. Only the CDR3 part of the read is kept: 42 bases, read in frame from the first base. CDR1 and CDR2, per the germline V gene (reference sequence), are SEHNR and FQNEAQ. The origin of this receptor is a man between 25 and 39 years old with type 1 diabetes. Sequencing used central memory CD4+ T cells from blood. The rearrangement combines TRBV7-9 with TRBJ2-1, and perhaps TRBD2 as D gene, on 5 matching bases. The bases are TGTGCCAGCAGCTTGTCGGAGGATTACAATGAGCAGTTCTTC. Its coded protein is CASSLSEDYNEQFF.